One sample yielded the 22 T cell receptor beta chains listed below, sequenced in a study of cytomegalovirus exposure and HLA in healthy donors. 13 Jbeta primers and 60 Vbeta primers were used for the PCR. Using immunoSEQ multiplex PCR, the repertoire was profiled, and TCRdb retains in-frame clones only, with some absent. The sample lists fewer than 250,000 clones, 79% occurring once. Specimen: PBMCs. The receptors stem from a young woman in good health and CMV-seronegative.

This clone appeared a few times. This chain uses TRBV2 with TRBJ2-3; 8 nucleotides line up with TRBD2. Germline CDR1 is SNHLY and CDR2 is FYNNEI. Unmatched junction bases numbered 3, after V lost 3 bases and J lost 4 bases. The CDR3 is 14 amino acids. The CDR3 bases are TGTGCCAGCAGTGACGGGGGGGCTTCAGATACGCAGTATTTT. Protein sequence: CASSDGGASDTQYF.

This chain uses TRBV19 with TRBJ1-5; possibly TRBD1 for D (6 bases). The CDR3 is made up of 15 amino acids. Between the trimmed V and J ends, which lost 4 bases and 0 bases, there was a span of 10 bases. The germline V gene encodes CDR1 LNHDA and CDR2 SQIVND (reference sequence). Here the CDR3 reads CASSSRGNSNQPQHF. DNA of the CDR3: TGTGCCAGTAGTAGCAGGGGAAATAGCAATCAGCCCCAGCATTTT.

The V call is TRBV2, the J call TRBJ1-2, with D perhaps TRBD1 (6 bases). The germline gives CDR1 SNHLY, CDR2 FYNNEI. The V and J ends lost 5 bases and 0 bases respectively, with 10 bases between them. There are 14 residues in the CDR3. CDR3 nucleotide sequence: TGTGCCAGCAGTAAGGACAGCTCTAACTATGGCTACACCTTC. Translating it yields CASSKDSSNYGYTF.

The V call is TRBV11-3, the J call TRBJ2-2; TRBD2 aligns across 10 bases. The V gene end was trimmed by 5 bases and the J gene end by 0 bases; junction bases not matched to a gene: 3. CDR1 is SGHNT and CDR2 is YENEEA in the germline V gene. The CDR3 consists of 16 residues. Written as DNA, the CDR3 is TGTGCCAGCAGCGTTAGCGGGGGGACGAACACCGGGGAGCTGTTTTTT. Translated, it gives CASSVSGGTNTGELFF.

The chain joins TRBV4-3 to TRBJ2-7, with a tentative D call TRBD1 (5 bases). The V end lost 6 bases, the J end lost 1 base, and 10 bases lay between the germline ends. The CDR3 runs 13 residues. Germline V gene data show CDR1 as LGHNA and CDR2 as YSLEER. This chain's CDR3 is CASSPDRSYEQYF. The CDR3 DNA sequence: TGCGCCAGCAGTCCAGACAGATCCTACGAGCAGTACTTC.

The J gene is TRBJ2-3, the V gene TRBV7-2; the D gene is possibly TRBD1 (6 bases). V lost 5 bases to trimming and J lost 1 base, with 16 bases between them. Germline V gene lookup returns CDR1 SGHTA and CDR2 FQGNSA. The CDR3 covers 16 residues. The CDR3 reads CASSPQGTSGTDTQYF. CDR3 sequence (DNA): TGTGCCAGCAGCCCGCAGGGGACGTCCGGCACAGATACGCAGTATTTT. The full variable domain, in which reference TRBV7-2 and TRBJ2-3 provide the parts outside the CDR3, is GAGVSQSPSNKVTEKGKDVELRCDPISGHTALYWYRQSLGQGLEFLIYFQGNSAPDKSGLPSDRFSAERTGGSVSTLTIQRTQQEDSAVYLCASSPQGTSGTDTQYFGPGTRLTVL.

V and J are TRBV5-1 and TRBJ1-1; 8 positions match TRBD1. Trimming cost V 2 bases and J 5 bases; bases outside gene matches: 8. The CDR3 runs 15 residues. Per germline, CDR1 SGHRS and CDR2 YFSETQ. The CDR3 DNA reads TGCGCCAGCAGCTTCCCCGGACAGGGAAGTACTGAAGCTTTCTTT. It yields the protein CASSFPGQGSTEAFF.

CDR3 loop: CASSLGDPGLKNTGELFF. In DNA, the CDR3 is TGTGCCAGCAGCTTAGGGGATCCGGGACTAAAGAACACCGGGGAGCTGTTTTTT. The chain couples TRBV7-9 to TRBJ2-2; 7 bases agree with TRBD2. The CDR3 covers 18 residues. J gave up 1 base and V 1 base, and 9 bases lay outside the gene matches. Germline CDR1 SEHNR, CDR2 FQNEAQ (reference sequence).

This rearrangement joins TRBV25-1 to TRBJ1-3, with D perhaps TRBD1 (6 bases). V lost 6 bases and J 0 bases, leaving 12 bases between the germline ends. Germline CDR1 is MGHDK and CDR2 is SYGVNS. This CDR3 has 15 residues. The CDR3 DNA follows: TGTGCCAGCAGGCAAACAGGGACCTCTGGAAACACCATATATTTT. This translates into CASRQTGTSGNTIYF.

This chain connects TRBV27 to TRBJ1-2; 7 nucleotides line up with TRBD1. The CDR3 covers 14 residues. Germline V gene lookup returns CDR1 MNHEY and CDR2 SMNVEV (reference sequence). The V segment lost 5 bases and the J segment 8 bases; nucleotides outside the gene matches: 11. The CDR3 DNA sequence: TGTGCCAGCAGTCCACAGGGGTACTCGGGGGGCTACACCTTC. The encoded protein is CASSPQGYSGGYTF.

This clone has just one count. The V gene is TRBV25-1, the J gene TRBJ2-1, with TRBD2 identical over 11 bases. This CDR3 has 15 residues. Germline-derived CDR1 and CDR2 are MGHDK and SYGVNS. V trimming: 2 bases; J trimming: 5 bases; junction bases outside the gene matches: 2. The CDR3 DNA reads as TGTGCCAGCAGTGAACTAGCGGGAGGCCACAATGAGCAGTTCTTC. This encodes CASSELAGGHNEQFF.

This chain links TRBV9 with TRBJ2-7, with 10 bases aligning to TRBD2. The CDR3 spans 15 residues. Looked up from germline, CDR1 is SGDLS and CDR2 is YYNGEE. V trimming: 3 bases; J trimming: 0 bases; junction bases outside the gene matches: 3. Written as DNA, the CDR3 is TGTGCCAGCAGCGCACTAGCGGGATCCTCCTACGAGCAGTACTTC. Protein product: CASSALAGSSYEQYF.

The chain uses TRBV5-6 and TRBJ2-5; 10 nucleotides line up with TRBD2. The CDR3 covers 15 residues. Per germline, CDR1 SGHDT and CDR2 YYEEEE. V lost 2 bases to trimming and J lost 2 bases; unmatched junction nucleotides: 3. Written as DNA, the CDR3 is TGTGCCAGCAGCTTTCCAGCGGGGGGGCAAGAGACCCAGTACTTC. Its translation is CASSFPAGGQETQYF.

The count of this clone is one. V gene TRBV28 combines with J gene TRBJ2-1; 11 nucleotides match TRBD1. CDR1 MDHEN and CDR2 SYDVKM come from the germline V gene. Trimming cost V 2 bases and J 7 bases; bases outside gene matches: 13. This CDR3 is 18 amino acids long. In nucleotides, the CDR3 is TGTGCCAGCAGTTTACCCGCACTCCGGGACAGGGGGGGTAATGAGCAGTTCTTC. Amino acids: CASSLPALRDRGGNEQFF.

CDR3 amino acids: CASSLYGTGQETQYF. DNA of the CDR3: TGTGCCAGCAGTTTATACGGGACAGGCCAAGAGACCCAGTACTTC. J is TRBJ2-5 and V is TRBV28; 8 bases are a match to TRBD1. The germline gives CDR1 MDHEN, CDR2 SYDVKM. CDR3 length: 15 amino acids. J was trimmed by 1 base and V by 1 base; bases with no gene match: 2.

This clone was seen a single time. The rearrangement uses TRBV27 and TRBJ2-5, with D maybe TRBD1 (5 bases). There are 12 residues in the CDR3. Germline assignment: CDR1 MNHEY and CDR2 SMNVEV (reference sequence). Trimming cost V 6 bases and J 1 base, with 6 bases left between them. The CDR3 reads CASRGLQETQYF. The CDR3 DNA sequence: TGTGCCAGCAGGGGGCTCCAAGAGACCCAGTACTTC.

V usage is TRBV5-1 and J usage is TRBJ1-4; D is ambiguous. Germline CDR1 SGHRS, CDR2 YFSETQ. Between the trimmed V and J ends, which lost 1 base and 0 bases, there was a span of 16 bases. The length of the CDR3 is 18 residues. The CDR3 protein is CASSLSPARQSTNEKLFF. Here the CDR3 DNA reads TGCGCCAGCAGCTTGTCGCCGGCGAGACAATCAACTAATGAAAAACTGTTTTTT.

The chain is built from TRBV28 and TRBJ1-5; D might be TRBD1 (6 bases). V was trimmed by 6 bases and J by 0 bases, leaving 15 bases between them. CDR1 and CDR2 (germline): MDHEN, SYDVKM. This CDR3 is built from 16 residues. The CDR3: CASSGTGTHSNQPQHF. As DNA, the CDR3 is TGTGCCAGCAGCGGTACCGGGACACATAGCAATCAGCCCCAGCATTTT. The full variable domain, in which reference TRBV28 and TRBJ1-5 provide the parts outside the CDR3, is DVKVTQSSRYLVKRTGEKVFLECVQDMDHENMFWYRQDPGLGLRLIYFSYDVKMKEKGDIPEGYSVSREKKERFSLILESASTNQTSMYLCASSGTGTHSNQPQHFGDGTRLSIL.

Concerning this clone itself: Other DNA sequences from this sample encode an identical CDR3 as well. The chain links TRBV29-1 to TRBJ2-7, with no clear D. CDR1 is SQVTM and CDR2 is ANQGSEA in the germline V gene. Trimming removed 0 bases at V and 7 bases at J, with 7 bases between. This CDR3 contains 11 residues. The CDR3 loop is CSVEDRGEQYF. Written as DNA, the CDR3 is TGCAGCGTTGAAGATCGAGGTGAGCAGTACTTC.

This sequence joins TRBV29-1 and TRBJ2-1; tentatively, D is TRBD2 (5 bases). V lost 2 bases and J 6 bases, leaving 14 bases between the germline ends. This CDR3 region has 14 residues. Germline V gene lookup returns CDR1 SQVTM and CDR2 ANQGSEA. CDR3 sequence: CSVERTLSINEQFF. The CDR3 bases are TGCAGCGTTGAAAGGACTCTATCTATCAATGAGCAGTTCTTC.

The rearrangement uses TRBV5-4 and TRBJ1-1; maybe TRBD1 (5 bases). V was pared by 4 bases and J by 4 bases, with 11 bases between. CDR1 is SGHNT and CDR2 is YYREEE in the germline V gene (reference sequence). This CDR3 region has 13 residues. For the CDR3, the DNA is TGTGCCAGCAGCCCGGCCGGGGGCACTGAAGCTTTCTTT. It translates to CASSPAGGTEAFF.

The chain uses TRBV4-1 and TRBJ2-7; D is ambiguous. This CDR3 spans 12 amino acids. Germline V gives CDR1 MGHRA, CDR2 YSYEKL. V dropped 0 bases and J dropped 5 bases, with 5 bases sitting between them. Here the CDR3 reads CASSQDGHEQYF. CDR3 nucleotide sequence: TGCGCCAGCAGCCAAGATGGCCACGAGCAGTACTTC.